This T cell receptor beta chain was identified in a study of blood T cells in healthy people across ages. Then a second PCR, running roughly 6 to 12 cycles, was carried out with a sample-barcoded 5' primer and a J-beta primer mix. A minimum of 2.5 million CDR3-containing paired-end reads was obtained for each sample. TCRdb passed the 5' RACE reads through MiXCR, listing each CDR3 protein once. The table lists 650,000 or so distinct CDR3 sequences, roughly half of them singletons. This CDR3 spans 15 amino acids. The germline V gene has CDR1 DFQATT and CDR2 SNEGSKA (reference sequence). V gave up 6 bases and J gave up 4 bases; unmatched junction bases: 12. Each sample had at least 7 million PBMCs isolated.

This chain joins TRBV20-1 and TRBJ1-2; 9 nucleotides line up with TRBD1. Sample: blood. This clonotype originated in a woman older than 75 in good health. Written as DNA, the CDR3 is TGCAGTGCCCCGGACAGGGGAAATAGTATCTATGGCTACACCTTC. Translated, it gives CSAPDRGNSIYGYTF.